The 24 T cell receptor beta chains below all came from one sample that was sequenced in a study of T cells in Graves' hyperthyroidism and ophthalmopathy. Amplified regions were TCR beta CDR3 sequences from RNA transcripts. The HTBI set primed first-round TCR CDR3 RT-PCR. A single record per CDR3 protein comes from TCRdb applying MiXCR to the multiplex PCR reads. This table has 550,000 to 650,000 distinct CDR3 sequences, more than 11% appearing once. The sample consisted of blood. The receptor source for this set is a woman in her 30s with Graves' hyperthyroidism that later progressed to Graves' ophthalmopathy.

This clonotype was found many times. The chain's CDR3 is CASSQLLAGEQYF. As DNA, the CDR3 is TGTGCCAGCAGCCAACTACTAGCCGGGGAGCAGTACTTC. The rearrangement uses TRBV6-2 or TRBV6-3 and TRBJ2-7, with a weak D call TRBD2 (6 bases). CDR1 is MNHEY and CDR2 is SVGEGT in the germline V gene. The CDR3 is made up of 13 amino acids. Trimming stripped 6 bases from V and 7 bases from J, with 16 bases between.

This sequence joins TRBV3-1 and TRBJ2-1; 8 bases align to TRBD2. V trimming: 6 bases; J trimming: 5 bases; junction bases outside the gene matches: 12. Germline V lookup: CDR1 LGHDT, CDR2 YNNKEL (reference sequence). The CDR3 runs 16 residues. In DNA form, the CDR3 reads TGTGCCAGCAGTCTCAGCGGGAGAAATTGGAACAATGAGCAGTTCTTC. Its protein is CASSLSGRNWNNEQFF.

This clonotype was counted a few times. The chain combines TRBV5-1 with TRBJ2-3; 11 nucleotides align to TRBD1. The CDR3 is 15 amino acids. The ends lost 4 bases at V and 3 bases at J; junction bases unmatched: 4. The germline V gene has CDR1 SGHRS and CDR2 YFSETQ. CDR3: CASSQGQGATDTQYF. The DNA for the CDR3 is TGCGCCAGCAGCCAAGGACAGGGGGCAACAGATACGCAGTATTTT.

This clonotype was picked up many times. The CDR3 DNA reads TGTGCCAGTAGTACCAGGGTAGTTCAGCTAGAGACCCAGTACTTC. Its translation: CASSTRVVQLETQYF. The genes are TRBV19 and TRBJ2-5, with a weak D call TRBD1 (5 bases). V lost 4 bases and J lost 4, with 16 bases in between. Germline lookup yields CDR1 LNHDA and CDR2 SQIVND (reference sequence). The CDR3 runs 15 residues.

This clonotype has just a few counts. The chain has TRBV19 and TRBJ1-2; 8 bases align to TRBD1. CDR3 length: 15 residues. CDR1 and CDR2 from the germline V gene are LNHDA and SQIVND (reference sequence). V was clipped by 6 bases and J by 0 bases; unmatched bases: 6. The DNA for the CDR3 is TGTGCCAGTAGACAGACGACAGGGGCTAACTATGGCTACACCTTC. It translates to CASRQTTGANYGYTF.

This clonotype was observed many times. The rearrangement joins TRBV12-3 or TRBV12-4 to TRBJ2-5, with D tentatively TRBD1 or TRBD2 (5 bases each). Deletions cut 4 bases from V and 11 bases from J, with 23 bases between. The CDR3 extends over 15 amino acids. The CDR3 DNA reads TGTGCCAGCAGTTGGGGACCGCAGAGGGGTTCTTATCAGTACTTC. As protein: CASSWGPQRGSYQYF.

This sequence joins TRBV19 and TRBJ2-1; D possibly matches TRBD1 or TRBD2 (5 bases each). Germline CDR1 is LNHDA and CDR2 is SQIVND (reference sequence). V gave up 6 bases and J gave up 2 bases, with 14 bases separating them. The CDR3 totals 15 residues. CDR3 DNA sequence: TGTGCCAGTAGCCTTAGGGACCGGGCCTACAATGAGCAGTTCTTC. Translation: CASSLRDRAYNEQFF.

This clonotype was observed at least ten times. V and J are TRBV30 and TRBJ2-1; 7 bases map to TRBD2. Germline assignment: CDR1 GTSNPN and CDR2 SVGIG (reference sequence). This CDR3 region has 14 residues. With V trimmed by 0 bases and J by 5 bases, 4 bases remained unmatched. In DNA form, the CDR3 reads TGTGCCTGGAGTGTAATGGGACTAAACAATGAGCAGTTCTTC. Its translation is CAWSVMGLNNEQFF.

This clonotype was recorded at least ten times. CDR3 sequence (DNA): TGTGCCTGGTGGGACTCCTACGGAAATGGCTACACCTTC. Amino acid sequence: CAWWDSYGNGYTF. V usage is TRBV30 and J usage is TRBJ1-2; D is perhaps TRBD1 (5 bases). V shed 5 bases and J shed 6 bases, with 16 bases lying between them. This CDR3 spans 13 amino acids. Germline V gene sequence: CDR1 GTSNPN, CDR2 SVGIG (reference sequence).

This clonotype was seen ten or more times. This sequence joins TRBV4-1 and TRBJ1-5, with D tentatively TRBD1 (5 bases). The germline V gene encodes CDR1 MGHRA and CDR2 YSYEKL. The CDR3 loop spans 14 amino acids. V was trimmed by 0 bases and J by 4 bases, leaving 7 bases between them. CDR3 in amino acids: CASSQEGENQPQHF. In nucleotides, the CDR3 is TGCGCCAGCAGCCAAGAGGGGGAAAATCAGCCCCAGCATTTT.

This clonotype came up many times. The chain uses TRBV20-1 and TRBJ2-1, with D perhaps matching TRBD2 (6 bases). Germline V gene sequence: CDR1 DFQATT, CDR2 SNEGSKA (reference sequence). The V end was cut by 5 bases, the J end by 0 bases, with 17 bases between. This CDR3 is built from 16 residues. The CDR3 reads CSAPSSSDSSYNEQFF. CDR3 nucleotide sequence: TGCAGTGCTCCATCCTCTAGCGACAGCTCCTACAATGAGCAGTTCTTC.

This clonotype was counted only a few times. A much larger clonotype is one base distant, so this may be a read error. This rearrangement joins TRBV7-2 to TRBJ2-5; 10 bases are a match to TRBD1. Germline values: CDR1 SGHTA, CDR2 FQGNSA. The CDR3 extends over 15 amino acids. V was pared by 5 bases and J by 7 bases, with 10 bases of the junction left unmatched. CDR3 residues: CASSPGTGAAGTQYF. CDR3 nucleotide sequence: TGTGCCAGCAGCCCAGGGACAGGGGCAGCGGGGACCCAGTACTTC.

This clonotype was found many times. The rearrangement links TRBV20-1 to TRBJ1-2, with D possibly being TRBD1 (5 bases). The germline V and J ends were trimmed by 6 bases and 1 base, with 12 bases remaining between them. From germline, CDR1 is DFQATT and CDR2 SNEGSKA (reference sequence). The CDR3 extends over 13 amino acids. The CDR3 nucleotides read TGCAGTGCCGGCGGGGCACTTAACTATGGCTACACCTTC. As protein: CSAGGALNYGYTF.

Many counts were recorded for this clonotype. In DNA form, the CDR3 reads TGTGCCAGTAGTAAAACTGGGACAGGGTTCAATGAGCAGTTCTTC. It translates to CASSKTGTGFNEQFF. This chain joins TRBV19 and TRBJ2-1, with 9 bases matching TRBD1. The CDR3 length is 15 residues. The germline V gene encodes CDR1 LNHDA and CDR2 SQIVND (reference sequence). V was clipped by 4 bases and J by 6 bases; unmatched bases: 7.

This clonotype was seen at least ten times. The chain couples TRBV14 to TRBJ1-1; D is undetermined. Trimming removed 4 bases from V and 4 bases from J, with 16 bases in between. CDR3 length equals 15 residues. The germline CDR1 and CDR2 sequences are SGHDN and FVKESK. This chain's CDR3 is CASSRLGPWGTEAFF. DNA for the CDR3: TGTGCCAGCAGCCGTTTGGGTCCGTGGGGCACTGAAGCTTTCTTT.

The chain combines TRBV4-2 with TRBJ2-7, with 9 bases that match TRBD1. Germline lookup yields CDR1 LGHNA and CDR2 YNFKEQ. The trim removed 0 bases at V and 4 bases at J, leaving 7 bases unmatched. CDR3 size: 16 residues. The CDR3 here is CASSQDSGDRVYEQYF. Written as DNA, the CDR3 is TGTGCCAGCAGCCAAGATTCCGGGGACAGGGTTTACGAGCAGTACTTC.

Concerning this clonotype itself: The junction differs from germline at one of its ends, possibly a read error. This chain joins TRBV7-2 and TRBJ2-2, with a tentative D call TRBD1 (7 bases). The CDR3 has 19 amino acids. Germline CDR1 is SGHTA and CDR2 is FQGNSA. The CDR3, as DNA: TGTGCCAGCAGCTTAGGGAGCCCGGGGACAGTCCACCCCGGCGGGGAGCTGTCTTTT. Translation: CASSLGSPGTVHPGGELSF.

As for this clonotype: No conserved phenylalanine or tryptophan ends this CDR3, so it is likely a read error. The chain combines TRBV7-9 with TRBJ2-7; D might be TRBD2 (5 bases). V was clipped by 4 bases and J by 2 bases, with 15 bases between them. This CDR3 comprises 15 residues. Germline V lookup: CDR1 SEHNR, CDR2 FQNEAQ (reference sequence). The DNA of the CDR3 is TGTGCCAGCAGCTATTCTCCTACGGGGACCTACGAGCAGTACCTC. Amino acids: CASSYSPTGTYEQYL.

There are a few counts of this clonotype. CDR3 nucleotide sequence: TGTGCCAGCAGCCAAGAGGACCCAAAGCAGGCCCAGTACTTC. Translating it yields CASSQEDPKQAQYF. The J gene is TRBJ2-5, the V gene TRBV3-1; D is uncertain. CDR1 is LGHDT, CDR2 YNNKEL, per germline (reference sequence). V lost 0 bases and J lost 9, with 14 bases in between. The CDR3 runs to 14 residues.

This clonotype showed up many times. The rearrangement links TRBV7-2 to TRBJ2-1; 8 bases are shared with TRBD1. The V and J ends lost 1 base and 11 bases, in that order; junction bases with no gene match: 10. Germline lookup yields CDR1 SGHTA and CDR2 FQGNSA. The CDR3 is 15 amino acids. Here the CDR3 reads CASSLGGQGYLQQFF. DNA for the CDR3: TGTGCCAGCAGCTTAGGAGGACAGGGTTACCTTCAGCAGTTCTTC.

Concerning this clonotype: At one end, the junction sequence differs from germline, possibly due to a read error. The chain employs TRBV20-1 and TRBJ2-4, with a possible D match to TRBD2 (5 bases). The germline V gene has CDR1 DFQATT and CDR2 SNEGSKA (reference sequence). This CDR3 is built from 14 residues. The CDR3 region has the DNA TGCAGCGCTAGCCGCCAGTTAACCAAAAACATTCAGTACTTC. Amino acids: CSASRQLTKNIQYF.

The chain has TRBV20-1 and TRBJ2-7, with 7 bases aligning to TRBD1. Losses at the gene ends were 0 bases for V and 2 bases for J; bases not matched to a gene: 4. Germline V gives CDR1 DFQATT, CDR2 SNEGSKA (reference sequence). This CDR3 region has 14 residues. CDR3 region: CSARDQQGTYEQYF. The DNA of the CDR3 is TGCAGTGCTAGAGACCAACAGGGGACCTACGAGCAGTACTTC.

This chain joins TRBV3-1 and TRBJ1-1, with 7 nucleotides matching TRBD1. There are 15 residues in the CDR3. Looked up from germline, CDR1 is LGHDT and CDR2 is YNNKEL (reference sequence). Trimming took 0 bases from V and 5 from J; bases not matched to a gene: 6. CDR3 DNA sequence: TGTGCCAGCAGCCAAGATTGGAGGGGGCGAACTGAAGCTTTCTTT. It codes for CASSQDWRGRTEAFF.

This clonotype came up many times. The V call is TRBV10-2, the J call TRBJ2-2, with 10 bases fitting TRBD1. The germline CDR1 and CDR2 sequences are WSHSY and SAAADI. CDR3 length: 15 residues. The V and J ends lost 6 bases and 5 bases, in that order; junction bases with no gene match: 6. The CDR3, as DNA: TGCGCCAGCAGCCGGGACAGGGGTGGAACCGGGGAGCTGTTTTTT. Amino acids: CASSRDRGGTGELFF.